The clone carrying this T cell receptor beta chain has only a few counts. These data come from a study of blood T cell repertoires in COVID-19. Study-level information: There were acute and convalescent COVID-19 samples, and they came from the United States, Italy and Spain.

The germline V gene has CDR1 SGHTA and CDR2 FQGNSA. With 2 bases removed from V and 5 bases from J, the gap between germline ends came to 19 bases. This CDR3 is 17 amino acids long. Profiled with immunoSEQ multiplex PCR; TCRdb holds only in-frame clones, not every one. The sample contains 150,000 to 200,000 clones, roughly four fifths of which appear only once. The sequencing input was peripheral blood. The sequence derives from a human donor in a cohort sampled during active COVID-19. This chain links TRBV7-2 with TRBJ1-5; possibly TRBD1 for D (5 bases). The chain's CDR3 is CASSLQSRDRLYQPQHF. In DNA form, the CDR3 reads TGTGCCAGCAGCTTACAGTCCCGAGACAGACTTTATCAGCCCCAGCATTTT.